This paragraph reports one T cell receptor (beta chain). The data stem from a study of blood T cell repertoires in COVID-19. CDR3 length: 15 amino acids. The V end lost 3 bases, the J end lost 2 bases, and 11 bases lay between the germline ends. Germline V gene data show CDR1 as LNHDA and CDR2 as SQIVND (reference sequence). Assay used: immunoSEQ multiplex PCR; TCRdb lists only in-frame clones, some missing. Of fewer than 150,000 clones listed, around 85% were seen once; the top ten hold around 4.5%. This clonotype was sampled from a human donor in a cohort sampled during active COVID-19. This chain connects TRBV19 to TRBJ2-1; D gene unclear. The specimen was peripheral blood. This CDR3 is CASSIRQVTYNEQFF. As DNA, the CDR3 is TGTGCCAGTAGTATTCGGCAGGTAACCTACAATGAGCAGTTCTTC.